One sample yielded the 31 T cell receptor beta chains listed below, sequenced in a study of OX40 agonist ivuxolimab in advanced cancers. Measured with immunoSEQ multiplex PCR; TCRdb has only the in-frame clones, and not every one. This sample has about 69,000 clones, with about nine tenths found just once. The input for sequencing was CD4+ or CD8+ T cells sorted from blood, taken in a trial of the OX40 agonist ivuxolimab. The receptors stem from an adult with an advanced solid tumor such as melanoma, head and neck, liver or kidney cancer.

This clone was picked up one time. The rearrangement links TRBV27 to TRBJ1-2; weak D call: TRBD1 (5 bases). This CDR3 comprises 14 residues. Germline V gene sequence: CDR1 MNHEY, CDR2 SMNVEV (reference sequence). With 3 bases removed from V and 4 bases from J, the gap between germline ends came to 12 bases. CDR3 protein: CASSFVPGGYGYTF. The CDR3 DNA sequence: TGTGCCAGCAGTTTTGTCCCGGGGGGCTATGGCTACACCTTC.

V is TRBV30 and J is TRBJ1-6; no reliable D call. Per the germline V gene, CDR1 is GTSNPN and CDR2 is SVGIG (reference sequence). V was pared by 0 bases and J by 13 bases, with 16 bases between. This CDR3 contains 14 residues. CDR3 sequence: CAWSVLDLLAPLHF. The CDR3 DNA reads as TGTGCCTGGAGTGTGTTAGACCTCCTGGCTCCCCTCCACTTT. Variable domain in full (rest from reference TRBV30 and TRBJ1-6): SQTIHQWPATLVQPVGSPLSLECTVEGTSNPNLYWYRQAAGRGLQLLFYSVGIGQISSEVPQNLSASRPQDRQFILSSKKLLLSDSGFYLCAWSVLDLLAPLHFGNGTRLTVT.

The chain links TRBV27 to TRBJ1-4, with TRBD1 identical over 9 bases. Per the germline V gene, CDR1 is MNHEY and CDR2 is SMNVEV (reference sequence). This CDR3 comprises 11 residues. In DNA, the CDR3 is TGTGCTACAGGGGGCGCTGGAAAACTGTTTTTT. Translated: CATGGAGKLFF.

The chain links TRBV11-2 to TRBJ1-2, with D tentatively TRBD1 (6 bases). The V end lost 2 bases, the J end lost 4 bases, and 11 bases lay between the germline ends. Germline loops: CDR1 SGHAT, CDR2 FQNNGV. This CDR3 is built from 14 residues. This CDR3 reads CASSLPGQFYGYTF. CDR3 DNA: TGTGCCAGCAGCTTACCCGGACAGTTCTATGGCTACACCTTC.

The chain employs TRBV9 and TRBJ2-5, with a weak D call TRBD2 (5 bases). V lost 2 bases and J lost 1, with 12 bases in between. The CDR3 is made up of 15 amino acids. Per the germline V gene, CDR1 is SGDLS and CDR2 is YYNGEE. CDR3 nucleotide sequence: TGTGCCAGCAGCGTGGAGACTACTCTCCAAGAGACCCAGTACTTC. Its translation: CASSVETTLQETQYF.

CDR3 in DNA: TGTGCCAGCCGCGGGGGGGGACTTTACAATGAGCAGTTCTTC. It translates to CASRGGGLYNEQFF. V gene TRBV7-2 combines with J gene TRBJ2-1, with 9 bases that match TRBD2. Per germline, CDR1 SGHTA and CDR2 FQGNSA. CDR3 length equals 14 residues. Trimming at V came to 8 bases and at J to 4 bases, leaving 6 bases not matched to a gene.

CDR3 sequence reads: CASSTPNRGEDMNTEAFF. CDR3 DNA: TGTGCCAGCAGCACCCCAAACAGGGGTGAGGACATGAACACTGAAGCTTTCTTT. The chain has TRBV7-9 and TRBJ1-1; TRBD1 agrees at 7 bases. The CDR3 extends over 18 amino acids. V lost 5 bases and J lost 0; bases outside the gene matches: 15. CDR1 and CDR2 from the germline V gene are SEHNR and FQNEAQ (reference sequence).

The chain recombines TRBV10-3 with TRBJ2-7; D might be TRBD1 (6 bases). The CDR3 length is 14 residues. Germline V lookup: CDR1 ENHRY, CDR2 SYGVKD. Trimming shortened V by 7 bases and J by 4 bases, and 17 bases separated the two germline ends. CDR3 protein: CAIMETGKAYEQYF. Written as DNA, the CDR3 is TGTGCCATCATGGAAACAGGGAAGGCATACGAGCAGTACTTC.

This clone was picked up one time. The rearrangement uses TRBV5-4 and TRBJ2-7, with a tentative D call TRBD1 (7 bases). The CDR3 loop spans 17 amino acids. CDR1 SGHNT and CDR2 YYREEE come from the germline V gene (reference sequence). Trimming cost V 4 bases and J 1 base, with 21 bases left between them. The CDR3 nucleotides are TGTGCCAGCAGCCCAGGGGGGCCCGTCTTTGCATCCTACGAGCAGTACTTC. This codes for CASSPGGPVFASYEQYF. The whole variable domain, remainder taken from reference TRBV5-4 and TRBJ2-7, is ETGVTQSPTHLIKTRGQQVTLRCSSQSGHNTVSWYQQALGQGPQFIFQYYREEENGRGNFPPRFSGLQFPNYSSELNVNALELDDSALYLCASSPGGPVFASYEQYFGPGTRLTVT.

This chain links TRBV19 with TRBJ2-7; D unclear. There are 12 residues in the CDR3. Germline CDR1 reads LNHDA; CDR2 reads SQIVND (reference sequence). With 0 bases removed from V and 6 bases from J, the gap between germline ends came to 6 bases. In DNA form, the CDR3 reads TGTGCCAGTAGTATAGATGGCTCCGAGCAGTACTTC. Amino acid sequence: CASSIDGSEQYF.

The rearrangement uses TRBV5-1 and TRBJ2-2; 7 bases fit TRBD1. Trimming took 2 bases from V and 0 from J; bases not matched to a gene: 13. The CDR3 runs 19 residues. Per the germline V gene, CDR1 is SGHRS and CDR2 is YFSETQ. The CDR3 spells CASSLRTGSSPTNTGELFF. The CDR3 DNA is TGCGCCAGCAGCTTACGGACAGGTTCCTCACCGACGAACACCGGGGAGCTGTTTTTT.

This clone was picked up one time. The V call is TRBV19, the J call TRBJ2-7; 10 positions agree with TRBD1. J gave up 4 bases and V 4 bases, and 4 bases lay outside the gene matches. This CDR3 is 14 amino acids long. CDR1 and CDR2 from the germline V gene are LNHDA and SQIVND (reference sequence). CDR3 coding DNA: TGTGCCAGTAGTAGGACAGGGGGTCTTTACGAGCAGTACTTC. It codes for CASSRTGGLYEQYF.

The V gene is TRBV27, the J gene TRBJ2-3; 9 bases line up with TRBD1. With V trimmed by 6 bases and J by 4 bases, 11 bases remained unmatched. The germline V gene has CDR1 MNHEY and CDR2 SMNVEV (reference sequence). CDR3 length equals 16 residues. CDR3 in DNA: TGTGCCAGCAGGGGGAGAGGGGGACAGGGCGCAGATACGCAGTATTTT. Encoded protein: CASRGRGGQGADTQYF.

The sample holds one count of this clone. The chain couples TRBV7-9 to TRBJ1-2; perhaps TRBD1 as D (6 bases). Germline values: CDR1 SEHNR, CDR2 FQNEAQ (reference sequence). Deletions cut 5 bases from V and 4 bases from J, with 14 bases between. The CDR3 length is 14 residues. The CDR3 coding sequence is TGTGCCAGCAGCGTTGGTACAGGGACCTATGGCTACACCTTC. Its protein is CASSVGTGTYGYTF.

The V and J genes are TRBV5-4 and TRBJ2-5; 7 positions agree with TRBD1. With the DNA end fitting TRBJ2-7 better, the J assignment may be wrong. Germline-derived CDR1 and CDR2 are SGHNT and YYREEE (reference sequence). The CDR3 covers 14 residues. CDR3 sequence: CASSPGQSSYEQYF. In DNA, the CDR3 is TGTGCCAGCAGCCCGGGACAGAGCTCCTACGAGCAGTACTTC.

V gene TRBV28 combines with J gene TRBJ1-2, with 7 bases fitting TRBD1. This CDR3 comprises 13 residues. In germline, CDR1 is MDHEN, CDR2 SYDVKM. V gave up 5 bases and J gave up 5 bases; unmatched junction bases: 5. CDR3: CASSPKTGYGYTF. In nucleotides, the CDR3 is TGTGCCAGCAGTCCAAAGACAGGGTATGGCTACACCTTC.

J is TRBJ1-6 and V is TRBV6-5, with unresolved D. V was pared by 2 bases and J by 10 bases, with 15 bases between. The V gene's germline CDR1 is MNHEY and CDR2 SVGAGI. CDR3 length: 15 residues. This CDR3 reads CASSYAVRVGSPLHF. CDR3 bases: TGTGCCAGCAGTTACGCAGTTAGGGTAGGGTCACCCCTCCACTTT.

The chain is built from TRBV2 and TRBJ1-1, with no clear D. Germline V gene lookup returns CDR1 SNHLY and CDR2 FYNNEI. The CDR3 totals 14 residues. The ends were cut back, 6 bases at V and 0 bases at J, with 11 bases in the middle. CDR3 in amino acids: CASSLKGMNTEAFF. The CDR3 coding sequence is TGTGCCAGCAGCCTCAAGGGTATGAACACTGAAGCTTTCTTT.

The J gene is TRBJ2-7, the V gene TRBV19, with a weak D call TRBD2 (6 bases). The CDR3 has 13 residues. Per the germline V gene, CDR1 is LNHDA and CDR2 is SQIVND (reference sequence). V was cut by 5 bases and J by 6 bases, with 14 bases left in between. The CDR3 coding sequence is TGTGCCAGTAGTCCTACCGGGACTCCCGAGCAGTACTTC. Translated: CASSPTGTPEQYF.

The gene calls are TRBV28 and TRBJ1-1; the D is unclear. Germline V gene lookup returns CDR1 MDHEN and CDR2 SYDVKM. CDR3 size: 14 residues. V lost 9 bases and J lost 3, with 17 bases in between. This CDR3 is CASTKLGSYTEAFF. The CDR3 DNA reads as TGTGCCAGTACAAAACTTGGATCATACACTGAAGCTTTCTTT.

V usage is TRBV7-6 and J usage is TRBJ2-7; D is unresolved. Germline assignment: CDR1 SGHVS and CDR2 FNYEAQ. The CDR3 runs 13 residues. Trimming took off 5 bases at V and 3 bases at J, with 11 bases between the two ends. This chain's CDR3 is CASSASPGYEQYF. CDR3 bases: TGTGCCAGCAGCGCGAGCCCAGGCTACGAGCAGTACTTC.

This clone was seen more than once but under ten times. The V and J genes are TRBV20-1 and TRBJ1-1; a possible D gene is TRBD1 (5 bases). CDR3 length: 11 amino acids. The germline CDR1 and CDR2 sequences are DFQATT and SNEGSKA (reference sequence). Between the trimmed V and J ends, which lost 5 bases and 1 base, there was a span of 5 bases. The CDR3 spells CSADRNTEAFF. CDR3 DNA: TGCAGTGCTGACAGGAACACTGAAGCTTTCTTT.

The J gene is TRBJ2-3, the V gene TRBV5-1; 8 positions agree with TRBD1. V trimming: 0 bases; J trimming: 4 bases; junction bases outside the gene matches: 10. Germline CDR1 SGHRS, CDR2 YFSETQ. The CDR3 runs 17 residues. CDR3 coding DNA: TGCGCCAGCAGCTTGGTTCCAGGGGGCACTGGGGCAGATACGCAGTATTTT. Translation: CASSLVPGGTGADTQYF.

Only one count was recorded for this clone. The chain combines TRBV23-1 with TRBJ2-1, with D possibly TRBD2 on 7 matching bases. TRBV23-1 is an ORF for which the function is uncertain. Between the trimmed V and J ends, which lost 10 bases and 8 bases, there was a span of 15 bases. The CDR3 contains 12 residues. The CDR3 DNA sequence: TGCGCCATAACGGGGGGCCCGGATGAGCAGTTCTTC. Its protein is CAITGGPDEQFF.

The chain joins TRBV9 to TRBJ2-1; D gene ambiguous. CDR1 is SGDLS and CDR2 is YYNGEE in the germline V gene. The CDR3 spans 15 residues. V lost 1 base and J lost 6, with 14 bases in between. CDR3 region: CASSVWYDTPNEQFF. The CDR3 DNA is TGTGCCAGCAGCGTATGGTACGACACACCCAATGAGCAGTTCTTC.

This chain connects TRBV6-5 to TRBJ2-1; unclear D gene. The CDR3 has 15 residues. Germline V gene data show CDR1 as MNHEY and CDR2 as SVGAGI. Trimming took 7 bases from V and 5 from J, leaving 18 bases between them. CDR3 amino acids: CASKLDVVVDNEQFF. The DNA of the CDR3 is TGTGCCAGCAAATTAGACGTCGTGGTGGACAATGAGCAGTTCTTC.

The gene calls are TRBV19 and TRBJ2-7; 9 bases map to TRBD1. V was pared by 5 bases and J by 5 bases, with 4 bases of the junction left unmatched. Per germline, CDR1 LNHDA and CDR2 SQIVND (reference sequence). CDR3 length: 13 amino acids. The CDR3 is CASSPDRGDEQYF. DNA for the CDR3: TGTGCCAGTAGTCCGGACAGGGGAGACGAGCAGTACTTC.

The V call is TRBV5-1, the J call TRBJ2-7; D is unresolved. The CDR3 loop spans 14 amino acids. The V gene lost 0 bases and the J gene lost 4 bases, with 11 bases spanning the gap. Per the germline V gene, CDR1 is SGHRS and CDR2 is YFSETQ. In DNA, the CDR3 is TGCGCCAGCAGCTTGGCGTATGGGTTTTACGAGCAGTACTTC. It yields the protein CASSLAYGFYEQYF.

The chain uses TRBV10-3 and TRBJ1-2; D unclear. CDR3 length equals 14 residues. Trimming pared 0 bases from V and 7 bases from J, leaving 12 bases between. The V gene's germline CDR1 is ENHRY and CDR2 SYGVKD. The CDR3 nucleotides read TGTGCCATCAGTGAGTCGAGTGGGATTTCTGGCTACACCTTC. Amino acid sequence: CAISESSGISGYTF.

V usage is TRBV21-1 and J usage is TRBJ2-5; TRBD1 is the table's D call and was not checked against the DNA. TRBV21-1 is annotated as a pseudogene. The CDR3 is made up of 15 amino acids. CDR3 protein: CASSIRGAGEETQYF. Written as DNA, the CDR3 is TGTGCCAGCAGCATCAGGGGTGCCGGCGAAGAGACCCAGTACTTC.

The rearrangement uses TRBV6-6 and TRBJ1-2; TRBD1 aligns across 7 bases. V lost 4 bases, J lost 3 bases, and 11 bases stayed unmatched. Germline V gene data show CDR1 as MNHNY and CDR2 as SVGAGI (reference sequence). CDR3 length: 16 amino acids. The CDR3 nucleotides are TGTGCCAGCAGTTCAGGAAGACAGGGTATCGACTATGGCTACACCTTC. This sequence encodes CASSSGRQGIDYGYTF.